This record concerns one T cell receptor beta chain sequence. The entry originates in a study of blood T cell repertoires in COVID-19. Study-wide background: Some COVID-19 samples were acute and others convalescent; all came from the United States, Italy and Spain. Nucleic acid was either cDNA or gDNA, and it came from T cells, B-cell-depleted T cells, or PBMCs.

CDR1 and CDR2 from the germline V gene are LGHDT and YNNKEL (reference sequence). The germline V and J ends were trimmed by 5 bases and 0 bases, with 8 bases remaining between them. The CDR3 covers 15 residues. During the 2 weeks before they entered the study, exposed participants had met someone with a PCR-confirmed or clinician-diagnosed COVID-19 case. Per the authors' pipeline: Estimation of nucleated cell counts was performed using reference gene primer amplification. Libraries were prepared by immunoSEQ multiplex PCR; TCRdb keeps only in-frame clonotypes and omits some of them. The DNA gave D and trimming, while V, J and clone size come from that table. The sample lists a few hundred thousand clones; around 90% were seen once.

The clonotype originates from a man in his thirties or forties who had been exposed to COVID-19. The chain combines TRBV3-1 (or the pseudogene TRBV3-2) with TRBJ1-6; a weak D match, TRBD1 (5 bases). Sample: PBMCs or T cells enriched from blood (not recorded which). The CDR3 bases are TGTGCCAGCAGCTCGGGGGTCTCCTATAATTCACCCCTCCACTTT. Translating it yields CASSSGVSYNSPLHF.